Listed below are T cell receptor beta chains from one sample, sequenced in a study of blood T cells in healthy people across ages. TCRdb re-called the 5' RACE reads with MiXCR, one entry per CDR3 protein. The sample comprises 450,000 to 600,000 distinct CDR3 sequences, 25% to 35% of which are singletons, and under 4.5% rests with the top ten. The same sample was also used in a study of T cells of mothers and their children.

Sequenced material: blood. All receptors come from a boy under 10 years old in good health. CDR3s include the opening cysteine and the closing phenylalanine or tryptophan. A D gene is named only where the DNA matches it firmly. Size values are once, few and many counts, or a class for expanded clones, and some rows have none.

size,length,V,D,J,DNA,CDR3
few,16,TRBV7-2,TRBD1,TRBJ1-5,TGTGCCAGCAGCTTTCGGGGGCAGGGGGCCTATCAGCCCCAGCATTTT,CASSFRGQGAYQPQHF
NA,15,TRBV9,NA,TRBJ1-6,TGTGCCAGCAGCGTAGAGGGGACGCCGAATTCACCCCTCCGCTTT,CASSVEGTPNSPLRF
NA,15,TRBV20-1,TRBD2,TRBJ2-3,TGCAGTGCCCAACTAGCGGGGGACCGCACAGATACGCAGTATTTT,CSAQLAGDRTDTQYF
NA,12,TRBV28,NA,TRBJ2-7,TGTGCCAGCAGCAAGGGGTTAGGCGAGCAGTACTTC,CASSKGLGEQYF
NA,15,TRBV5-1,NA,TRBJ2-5,TGCGCCAGTACTACTAGCAGATTTTGGGTGGAGACCCAGTACTTC,CASTTSRFWVETQYF
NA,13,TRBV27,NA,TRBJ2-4,TGTGCCAGCAGTTTGGGTGTAAATCTCATTCAGTACTTC,CASSLGVNLIQYF
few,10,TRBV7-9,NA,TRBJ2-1,TGTGCCAGCAGCGGCAATGAGCAGTTCTTC,CASSGNEQFF
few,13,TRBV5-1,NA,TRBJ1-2,TGCGCCAGCACCCTGGACGGAGACTATGGCTACACCTTC,CASTLDGDYGYTF
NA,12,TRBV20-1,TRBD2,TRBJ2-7,TGCAGTGCTAGAGATCGGGAGGGCGAGCAGTACTTC,CSARDREGEQYF
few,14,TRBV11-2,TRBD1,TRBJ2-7,TGTGCCAGCAGCTTTCAGGGGGCGATGGAAGAGCAGTACTTC,CASSFQGAMEEQYF
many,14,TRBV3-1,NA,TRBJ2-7,TGTGCCAGCAGCCTAAGCGGTAGCTCCTACGAGCAGTACTTC,CASSLSGSSYEQYF
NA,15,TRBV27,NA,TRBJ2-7,TGTGCCAGCAGTTTATCGATCGGACGACTCTACGAGCAGTACTTC,CASSLSIGRLYEQYF
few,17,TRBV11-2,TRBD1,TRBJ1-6,TGTGCCAGCAGCTTAGTACCTACGACAGGGCTTAATTCACCCCTCCACTTT,CASSLVPTTGLNSPLHF
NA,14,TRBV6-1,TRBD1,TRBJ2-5,TGTGCCGGCAGTGGGGGGACAGGTCTCGGGGAGCAGTACTTC,CAGSGGTGLGEQYF
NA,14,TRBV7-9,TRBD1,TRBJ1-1,TGTGCCAGCAGCTGGGACAGGGGGTATACTGAAGCTTTCTTT,CASSWDRGYTEAFF
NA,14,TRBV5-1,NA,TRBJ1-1,TGCGCCAGCAGCTTTTCAGGGGTTAGGGCTGAAGCTTTCTTT,CASSFSGVRAEAFF
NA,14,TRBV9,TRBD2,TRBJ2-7,TGTGCCAGCAGCGAAGCGGGGGCTGGGGACGAGCAGTACTTC,CASSEAGAGDEQYF
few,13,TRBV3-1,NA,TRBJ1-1,TGTGCCAGCAGCCAACGGGTTGGCACTGAAGCTTTCTTT,CASSQRVGTEAFF
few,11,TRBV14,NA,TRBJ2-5,TGTGCCAGCAGCCAAGGTGTGCCCCAGTACTTC,CASSQGVPQYF
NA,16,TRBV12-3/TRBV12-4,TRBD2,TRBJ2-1,TGTGCCAGCAGAAAAACCGGGACTACCAATTACAATGAGCAGTTCTTC,CASRKTGTTNYNEQFF
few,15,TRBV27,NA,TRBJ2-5,TGTGCCAGCAGGCCTCTGGTGGACAGTCTTGGGGCCCAGTACTTC,CASRPLVDSLGAQYF
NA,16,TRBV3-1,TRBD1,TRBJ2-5,TGTGCCAGCAGCCAAGAGGTCGGACAGGGGGGGGAGACCCAGTACTTC,CASSQEVGQGGETQYF
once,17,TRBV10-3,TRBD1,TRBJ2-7,TGTGCCATCAGTGAGTCCCCATTCCGGGACAGAGCCTACGAGCAGTACTTC,CAISESPFRDRAYEQYF
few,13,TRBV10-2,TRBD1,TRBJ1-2,TGCGCCAGCAGTGAGGGACAGGCGGGTGGCTACACCTTC,CASSEGQAGGYTF
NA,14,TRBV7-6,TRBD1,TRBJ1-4,TGTGCCAGCAGCTCGGGACAGGGTCATGAAAAACTGTTTTTT,CASSSGQGHEKLFF
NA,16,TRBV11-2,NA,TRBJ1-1,TGTGCCAGCAGCTTAGGTACCTGGGGTGGATGGACTGAAGCTTTCTTT,CASSLGTWGGWTEAFF
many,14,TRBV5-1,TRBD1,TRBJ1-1,TGTGCCAGCAGCTTGGGGACAGTAAACACTGAAGCTTTCTTT,CASSLGTVNTEAFF
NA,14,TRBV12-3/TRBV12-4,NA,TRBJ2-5,TGTGCCAGCAGTTTGGGGGGGCGCACAGAGACCCAGTACTTC,CASSLGGRTETQYF
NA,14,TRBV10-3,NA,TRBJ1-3,TGTGCCATCAGTGAATATATCTCTGGAAACACCATATATTTT,CAISEYISGNTIYF
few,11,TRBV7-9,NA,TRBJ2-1,TGTGCCAGCAGTTTCAGGACCGAGCAGTTCTTC,CASSFRTEQFF
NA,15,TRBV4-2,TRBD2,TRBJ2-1,TGTGCCAGCAGCCAAGAAGAGCGGGGGGGCAATGAGCAGTTCTTC,CASSQEERGGNEQFF
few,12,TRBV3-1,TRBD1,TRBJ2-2,TGTGCCAGCAGCGAACAGGGGGGGGAGCTGTTTTTT,CASSEQGGELFF
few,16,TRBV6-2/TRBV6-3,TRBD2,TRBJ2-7,TGTGCCAGCTGTATGCGGGAGGTCTCCGAGGCCTACGAGCAGTACTTC,CASCMREVSEAYEQYF
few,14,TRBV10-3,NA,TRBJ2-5,TGTGCCATCAGCGACAATCTAGGGGTGAAGACCCAGTACTTC,CAISDNLGVKTQYF
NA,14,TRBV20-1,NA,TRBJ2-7,TGCAGTGCTAGAGATGTACAGGGAGCCCACGAGCAGTACTTC,CSARDVQGAHEQYF
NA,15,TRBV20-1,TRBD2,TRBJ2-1,TGCAGTGCGGACCCCGGGACTAGCGGGAGCAATGAGCAGTTCTTC,CSADPGTSGSNEQFF
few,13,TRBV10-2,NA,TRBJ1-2,TGCGCCAGCAGAGACGACGGGACGAGGGGCTACACCTTC,CASRDDGTRGYTF
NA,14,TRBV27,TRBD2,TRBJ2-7,TGTGCCAGCAGTTTATTGGCGGGAGTTGACGAGCAGTACTTC,CASSLLAGVDEQYF
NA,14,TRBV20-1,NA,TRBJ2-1,TGCAGTGCTGGAGACCCGGGATTGCACAATGAGCAGTTCTTC,CSAGDPGLHNEQFF
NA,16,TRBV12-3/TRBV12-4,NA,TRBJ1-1,TGTGCCAGCAGTTTAGGTGTAGGGGGGGGAACGACTGAAGCTTTCTTT,CASSLGVGGGTTEAFF
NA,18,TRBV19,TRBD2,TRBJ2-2,TGTGCCAGTAGTATAGATCTATCGGTAGCGGGAGTCACCGGGGAGCTGTTTTTT,CASSIDLSVAGVTGELFF
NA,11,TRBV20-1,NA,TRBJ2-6,TGCAGTGTCCCAAGGGGCTCGGTCCTGACTTTC,CSVPRGSVLTF
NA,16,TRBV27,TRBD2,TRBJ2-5,TGTGCCAGCAGTTTATGGACTAGCGGGACCCAAGAGACCCAGTACTTC,CASSLWTSGTQETQYF
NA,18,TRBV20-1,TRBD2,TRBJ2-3,TGCAGTGCTAGAGATCGCCTAGCGGGGGGTTATCACATGGATACGCAGTATTTT,CSARDRLAGGYHMDTQYF
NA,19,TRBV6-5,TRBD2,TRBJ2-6,TGTGCCAGCAGTTACTGGGGACTAGCGGAGACCCCCGGGGCCAACGTCCTGACTTTC,CASSYWGLAETPGANVLTF
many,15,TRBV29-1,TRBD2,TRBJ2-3,TGCAGCGGAAACGGACTAGCGGGAGGTGCAGATACGCAGTATTTT,CSGNGLAGGADTQYF